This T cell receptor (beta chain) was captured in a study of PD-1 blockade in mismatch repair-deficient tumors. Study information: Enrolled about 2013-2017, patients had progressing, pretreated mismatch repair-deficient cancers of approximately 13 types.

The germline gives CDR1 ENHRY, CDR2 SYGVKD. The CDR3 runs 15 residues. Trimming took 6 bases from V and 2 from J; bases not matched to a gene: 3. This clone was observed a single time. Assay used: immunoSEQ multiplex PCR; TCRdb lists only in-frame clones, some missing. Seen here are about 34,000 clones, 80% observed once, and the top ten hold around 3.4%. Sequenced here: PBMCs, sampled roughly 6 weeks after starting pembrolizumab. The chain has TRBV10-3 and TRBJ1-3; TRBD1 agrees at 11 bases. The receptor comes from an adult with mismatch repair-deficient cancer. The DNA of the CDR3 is TGTGCCATCAGCAGGACAGGGGGCGCTGGAAACACCATATATTTT. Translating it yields CAISRTGGAGNTIYF.